This TCR beta chain emerged from a study of identifying expanded T cells in peripheral blood. TCRdb's copy holds only in-frame clones and misses some; the assay was immunoSEQ multiplex PCR. This table has about 80,000 clones, roughly 84% appearing once. During the collection period, no donor immune events like infections were recorded. This clone was recorded only once. Sequencing was performed on blood. This receptor was obtained from a person aged 18 to 70 in good health.

The CDR3 DNA reads as TGCGCCAGCAGCCCTTATCAGGTGAACACTGAAGCTTTCTTT. Its protein product is CASSPYQVNTEAFF. The chain is built from TRBV4-1 and TRBJ1-1; no definite D call. There are 14 residues in the CDR3. V shed 4 bases and J shed 0 bases, with 9 bases lying between them. Looked up from germline, CDR1 is MGHRA and CDR2 is YSYEKL.